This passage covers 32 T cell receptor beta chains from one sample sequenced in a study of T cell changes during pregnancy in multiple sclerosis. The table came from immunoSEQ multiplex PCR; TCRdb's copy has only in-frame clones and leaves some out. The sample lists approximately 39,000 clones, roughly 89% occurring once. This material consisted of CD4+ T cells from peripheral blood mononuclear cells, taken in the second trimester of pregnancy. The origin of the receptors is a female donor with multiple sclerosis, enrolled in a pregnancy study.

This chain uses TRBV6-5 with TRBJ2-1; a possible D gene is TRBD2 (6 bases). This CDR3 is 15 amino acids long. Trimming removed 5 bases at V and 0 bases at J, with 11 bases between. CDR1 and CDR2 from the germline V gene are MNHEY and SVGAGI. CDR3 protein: CASSRDGSSYNEQFF. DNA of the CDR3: TGTGCCAGCAGTAGGGACGGGAGCTCCTACAATGAGCAGTTCTTC.

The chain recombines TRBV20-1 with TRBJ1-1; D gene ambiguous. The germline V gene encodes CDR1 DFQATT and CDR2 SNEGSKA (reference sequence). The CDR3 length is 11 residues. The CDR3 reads CSPGRGAEAFF. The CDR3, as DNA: TGCAGCCCTGGGCGTGGTGCTGAAGCTTTCTTT.

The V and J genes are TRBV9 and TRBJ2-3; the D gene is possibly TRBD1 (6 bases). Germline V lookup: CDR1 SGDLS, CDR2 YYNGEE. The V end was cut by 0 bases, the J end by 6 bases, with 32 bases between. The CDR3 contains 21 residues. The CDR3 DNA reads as TGTGCCAGCAGCGTAGGGTCCTGGGACACTGGCGATTTCTCTGGGACGGATACGCAGTATTTT. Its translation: CASSVGSWDTGDFSGTDTQYF.

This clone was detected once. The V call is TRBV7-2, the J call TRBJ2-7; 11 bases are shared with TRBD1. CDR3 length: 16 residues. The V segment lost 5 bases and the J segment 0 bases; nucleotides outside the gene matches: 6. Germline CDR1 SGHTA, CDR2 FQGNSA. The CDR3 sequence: CASSPWDRGDSYEQYF. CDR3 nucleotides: TGTGCCAGCAGCCCATGGGACAGGGGGGACTCCTACGAGCAGTACTTC.

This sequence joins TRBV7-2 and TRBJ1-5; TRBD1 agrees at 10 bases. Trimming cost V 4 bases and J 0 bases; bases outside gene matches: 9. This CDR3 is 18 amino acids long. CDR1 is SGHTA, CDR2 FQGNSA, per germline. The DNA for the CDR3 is TGTGCCAGCAGCTCCGGGACAGGGGATCCTTATAGCAATCAGCCCCAGCATTTT. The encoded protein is CASSSGTGDPYSNQPQHF.

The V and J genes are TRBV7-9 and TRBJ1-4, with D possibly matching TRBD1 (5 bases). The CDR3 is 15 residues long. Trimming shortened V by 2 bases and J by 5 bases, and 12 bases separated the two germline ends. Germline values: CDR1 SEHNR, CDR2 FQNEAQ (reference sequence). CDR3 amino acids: CASSLSGGANEKLFF. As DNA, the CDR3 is TGTGCCAGCAGCTTAAGTGGCGGGGCCAATGAAAAACTGTTTTTT.

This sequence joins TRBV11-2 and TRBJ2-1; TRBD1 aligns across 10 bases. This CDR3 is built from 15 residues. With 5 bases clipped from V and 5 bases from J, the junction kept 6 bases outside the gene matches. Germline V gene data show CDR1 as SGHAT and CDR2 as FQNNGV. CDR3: CASSQGDRGHNEQFF. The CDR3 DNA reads TGTGCCAGCAGCCAAGGGGACAGGGGTCACAATGAGCAGTTCTTC.

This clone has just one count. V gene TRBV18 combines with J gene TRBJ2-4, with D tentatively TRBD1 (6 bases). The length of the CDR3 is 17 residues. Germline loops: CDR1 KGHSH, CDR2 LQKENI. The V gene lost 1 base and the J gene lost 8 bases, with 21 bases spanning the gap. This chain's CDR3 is CASSPLDSNSVVYIQYF. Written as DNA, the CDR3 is TGTGCCAGCTCACCACTGGACAGTAATTCGGTGGTATACATTCAGTACTTC.

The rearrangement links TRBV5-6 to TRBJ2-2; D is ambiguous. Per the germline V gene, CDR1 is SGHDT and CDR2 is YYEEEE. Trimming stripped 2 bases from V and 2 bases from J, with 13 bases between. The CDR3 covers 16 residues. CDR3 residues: CASSLYSRGNTGELFF. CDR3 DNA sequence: TGTGCCAGCAGCTTATACTCCCGAGGAAACACCGGGGAGCTGTTTTTT.

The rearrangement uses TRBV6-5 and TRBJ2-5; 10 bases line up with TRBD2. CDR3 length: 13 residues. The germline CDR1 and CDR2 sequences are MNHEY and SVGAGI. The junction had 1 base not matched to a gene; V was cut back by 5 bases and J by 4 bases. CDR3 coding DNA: TGTGCCAGCAGTATAGCGGGAGGAGAGACCCAGTACTTC. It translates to CASSIAGGETQYF.

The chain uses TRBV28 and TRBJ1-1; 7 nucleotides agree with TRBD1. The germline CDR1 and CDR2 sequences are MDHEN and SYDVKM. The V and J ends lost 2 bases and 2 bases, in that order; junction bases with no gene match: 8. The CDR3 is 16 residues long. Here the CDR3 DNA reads TGTGCCAGCAGTTTACCCGGACAGGTTCAAAACACTGAAGCTTTCTTT. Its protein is CASSLPGQVQNTEAFF. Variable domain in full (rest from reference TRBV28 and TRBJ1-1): DVKVTQSSRYLVKRTGEKVFLECVQDMDHENMFWYRQDPGLGLRLIYFSYDVKMKEKGDIPEGYSVSREKKERFSLILESASTNQTSMYLCASSLPGQVQNTEAFFGQGTRLTVV.

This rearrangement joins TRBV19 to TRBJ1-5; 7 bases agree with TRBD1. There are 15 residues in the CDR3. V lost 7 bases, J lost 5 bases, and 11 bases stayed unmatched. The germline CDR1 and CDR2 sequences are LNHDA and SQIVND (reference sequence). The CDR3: CASKNWTGDYQPQHF. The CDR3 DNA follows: TGTGCCAGTAAGAATTGGACAGGTGATTATCAGCCCCAGCATTTT.

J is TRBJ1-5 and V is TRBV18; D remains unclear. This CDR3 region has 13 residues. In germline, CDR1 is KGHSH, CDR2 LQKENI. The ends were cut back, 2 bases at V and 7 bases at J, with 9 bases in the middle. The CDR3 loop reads CASSPGREQPQHF. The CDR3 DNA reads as TGTGCCAGCTCACCAGGGAGGGAGCAGCCCCAGCATTTT.

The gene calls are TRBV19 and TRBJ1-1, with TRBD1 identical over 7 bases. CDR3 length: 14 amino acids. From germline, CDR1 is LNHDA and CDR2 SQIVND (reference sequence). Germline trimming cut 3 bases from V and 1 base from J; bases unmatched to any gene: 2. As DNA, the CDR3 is TGTGCCAGTAGTATGGACAGGCGGAACACTGAAGCTTTCTTT. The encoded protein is CASSMDRRNTEAFF.

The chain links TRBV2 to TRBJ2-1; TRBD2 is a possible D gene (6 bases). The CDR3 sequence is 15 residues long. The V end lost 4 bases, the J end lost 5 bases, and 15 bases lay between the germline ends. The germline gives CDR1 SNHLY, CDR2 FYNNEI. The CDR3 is CASSVERARDNEQFF. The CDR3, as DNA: TGTGCCAGCAGTGTAGAGCGGGCTAGAGACAATGAGCAGTTCTTC.

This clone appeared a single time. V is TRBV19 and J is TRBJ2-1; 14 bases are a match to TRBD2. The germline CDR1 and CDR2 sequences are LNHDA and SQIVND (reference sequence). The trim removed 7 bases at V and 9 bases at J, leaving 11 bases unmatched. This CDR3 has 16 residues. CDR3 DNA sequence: TGTGCCAGTAACGATAAGGGACTAGCGGGAGCTGGTGAGCAGTTCTTC. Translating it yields CASNDKGLAGAGEQFF.

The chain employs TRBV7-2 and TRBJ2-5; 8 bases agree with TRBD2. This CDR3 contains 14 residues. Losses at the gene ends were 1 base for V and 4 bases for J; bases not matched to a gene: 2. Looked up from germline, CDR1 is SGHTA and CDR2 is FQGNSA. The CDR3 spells CASSLGAGGETQYF. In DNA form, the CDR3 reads TGTGCCAGCAGCTTAGGGGCGGGAGGAGAGACCCAGTACTTC.

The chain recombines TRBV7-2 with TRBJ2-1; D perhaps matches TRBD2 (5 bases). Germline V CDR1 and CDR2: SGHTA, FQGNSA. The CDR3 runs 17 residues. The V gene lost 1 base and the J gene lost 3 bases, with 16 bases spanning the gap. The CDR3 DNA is TGTGCCAGCAGCTTAGAGGGTCGAGCGGCCAACTACAATGAGCAGTTCTTC. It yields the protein CASSLEGRAANYNEQFF.

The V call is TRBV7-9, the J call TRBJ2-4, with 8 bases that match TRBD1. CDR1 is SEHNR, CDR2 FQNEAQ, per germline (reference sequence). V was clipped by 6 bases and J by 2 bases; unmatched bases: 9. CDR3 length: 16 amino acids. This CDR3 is CASSETQGVTKNIQYF. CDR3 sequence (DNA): TGTGCCAGCAGTGAGACACAGGGGGTGACCAAAAACATTCAGTACTTC.

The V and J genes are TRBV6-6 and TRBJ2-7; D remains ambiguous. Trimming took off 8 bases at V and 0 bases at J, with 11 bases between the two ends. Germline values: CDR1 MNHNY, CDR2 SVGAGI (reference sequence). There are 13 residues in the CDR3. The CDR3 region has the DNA TGTGCCAGCTGTACTCCTAGCTCCTACGAGCAGTACTTC. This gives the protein CASCTPSSYEQYF.

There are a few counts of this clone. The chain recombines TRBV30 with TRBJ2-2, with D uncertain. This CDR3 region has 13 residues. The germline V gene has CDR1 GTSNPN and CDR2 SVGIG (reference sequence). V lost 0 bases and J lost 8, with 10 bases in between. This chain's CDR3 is CAWSVSTVGELFF. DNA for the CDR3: TGTGCCTGGAGTGTATCTACCGTGGGGGAGCTGTTTTTT.

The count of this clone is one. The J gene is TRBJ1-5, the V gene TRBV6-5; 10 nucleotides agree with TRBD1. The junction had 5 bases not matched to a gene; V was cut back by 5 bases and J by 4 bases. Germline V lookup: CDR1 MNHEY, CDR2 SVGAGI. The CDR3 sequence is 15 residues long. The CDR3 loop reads CASSRDRGGNQPQHF. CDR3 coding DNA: TGTGCCAGCAGTCGGGACAGGGGCGGAAATCAGCCCCAGCATTTT.

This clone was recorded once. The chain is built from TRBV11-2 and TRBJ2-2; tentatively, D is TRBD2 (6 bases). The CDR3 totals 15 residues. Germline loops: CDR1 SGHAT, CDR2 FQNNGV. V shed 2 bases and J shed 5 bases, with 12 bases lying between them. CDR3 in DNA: TGTGCCAGCAGCTTATGGGGCCGGGGGACCGGGGAGCTGTTTTTT. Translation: CASSLWGRGTGELFF.

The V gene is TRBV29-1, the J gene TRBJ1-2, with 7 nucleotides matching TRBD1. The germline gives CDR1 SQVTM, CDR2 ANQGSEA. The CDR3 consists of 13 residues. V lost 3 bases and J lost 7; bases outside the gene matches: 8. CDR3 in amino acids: CSVDLSRGTGYTF. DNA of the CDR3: TGCAGCGTTGATTTATCCAGGGGGACTGGCTACACCTTC.

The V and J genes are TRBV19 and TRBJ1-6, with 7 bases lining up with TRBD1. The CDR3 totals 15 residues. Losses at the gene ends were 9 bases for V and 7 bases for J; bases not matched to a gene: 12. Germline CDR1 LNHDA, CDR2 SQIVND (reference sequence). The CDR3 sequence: CARGPTGEMNSPLHF. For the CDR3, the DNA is TGTGCCAGAGGCCCTACAGGGGAAATGAATTCACCCCTCCACTTT.

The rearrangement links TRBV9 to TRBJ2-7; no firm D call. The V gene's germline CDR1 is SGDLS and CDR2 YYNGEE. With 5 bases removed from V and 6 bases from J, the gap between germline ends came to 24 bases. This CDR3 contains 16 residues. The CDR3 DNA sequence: TGTGCCAGCAGTCCTATCCAGGCCAATCCCCCTTTCGAGCAGTACTTC. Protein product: CASSPIQANPPFEQYF.

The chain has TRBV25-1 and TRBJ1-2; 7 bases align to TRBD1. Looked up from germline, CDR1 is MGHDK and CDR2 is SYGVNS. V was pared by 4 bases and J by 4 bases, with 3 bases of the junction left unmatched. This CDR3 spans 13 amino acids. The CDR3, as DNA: TGTGCCAGCAGTGTGACAGGGACCTATGGCTACACCTTC. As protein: CASSVTGTYGYTF.

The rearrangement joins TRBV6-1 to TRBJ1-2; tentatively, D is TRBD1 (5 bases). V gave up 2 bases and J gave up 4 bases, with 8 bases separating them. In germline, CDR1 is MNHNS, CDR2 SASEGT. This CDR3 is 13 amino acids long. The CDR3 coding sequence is TGTGCCAGCAGTGAAACCACAGGCTATGGCTACACCTTC. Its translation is CASSETTGYGYTF.

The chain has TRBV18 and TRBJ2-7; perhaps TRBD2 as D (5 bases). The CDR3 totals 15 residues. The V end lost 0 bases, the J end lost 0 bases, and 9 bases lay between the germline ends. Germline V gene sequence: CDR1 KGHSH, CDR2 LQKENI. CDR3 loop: CASSPPSSRSYEQYF. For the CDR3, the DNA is TGTGCCAGCTCACCACCGTCTAGCCGCTCCTACGAGCAGTACTTC.

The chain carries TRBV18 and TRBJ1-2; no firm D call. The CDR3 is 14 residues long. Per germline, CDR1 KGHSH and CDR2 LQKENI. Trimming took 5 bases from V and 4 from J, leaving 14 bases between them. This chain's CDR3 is CASSESLGGYGYTF. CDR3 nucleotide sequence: TGTGCCAGCTCAGAGAGCCTCGGCGGCTATGGCTACACCTTC. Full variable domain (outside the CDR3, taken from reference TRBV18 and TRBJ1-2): NAGVMQNPRHLVRRRGQEARLRCSPMKGHSHVYWYRQLPEEGLKFMVYLQKENIIDESGMPKERFSAEFPKEGPSILRIQQVVRGDSAAYFCASSESLGGYGYTFGSGTRLTVV.

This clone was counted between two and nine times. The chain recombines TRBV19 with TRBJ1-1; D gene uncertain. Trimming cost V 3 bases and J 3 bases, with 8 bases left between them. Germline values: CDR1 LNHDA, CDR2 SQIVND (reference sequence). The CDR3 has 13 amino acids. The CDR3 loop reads CASSIRVDTEAFF. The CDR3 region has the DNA TGTGCCAGTAGTATCCGGGTCGACACTGAAGCTTTCTTT.

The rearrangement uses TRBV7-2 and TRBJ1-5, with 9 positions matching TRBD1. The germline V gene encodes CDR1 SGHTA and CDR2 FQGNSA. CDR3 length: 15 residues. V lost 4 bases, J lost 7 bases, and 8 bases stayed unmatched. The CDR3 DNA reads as TGTGCCAGCAGCTCGACGACAGGGGGGGGACAGCCCCAGCATTTT. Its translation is CASSSTTGGGQPQHF.